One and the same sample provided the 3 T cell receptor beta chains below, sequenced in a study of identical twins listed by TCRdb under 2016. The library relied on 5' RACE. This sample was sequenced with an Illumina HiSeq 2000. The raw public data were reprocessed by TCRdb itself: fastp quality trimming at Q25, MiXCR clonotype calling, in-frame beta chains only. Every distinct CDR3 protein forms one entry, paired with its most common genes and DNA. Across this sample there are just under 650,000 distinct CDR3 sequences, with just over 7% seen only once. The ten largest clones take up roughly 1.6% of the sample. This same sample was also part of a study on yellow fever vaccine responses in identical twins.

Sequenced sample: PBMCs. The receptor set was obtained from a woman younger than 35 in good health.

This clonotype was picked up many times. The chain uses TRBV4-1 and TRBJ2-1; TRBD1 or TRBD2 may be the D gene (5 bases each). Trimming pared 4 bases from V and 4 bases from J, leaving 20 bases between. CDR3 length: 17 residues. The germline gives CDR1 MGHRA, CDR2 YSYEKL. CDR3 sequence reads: CASSRQVVGPSYNEQFF. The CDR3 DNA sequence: TGCGCCAGCAGCCGTCAGGTGGTGGGACCGAGTTACAATGAGCAGTTCTTC.

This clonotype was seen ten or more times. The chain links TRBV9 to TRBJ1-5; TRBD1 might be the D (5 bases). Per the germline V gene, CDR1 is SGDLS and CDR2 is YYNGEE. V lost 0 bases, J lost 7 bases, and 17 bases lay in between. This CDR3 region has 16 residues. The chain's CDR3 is CASSVARAGGEQPQHF. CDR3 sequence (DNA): TGTGCCAGCAGCGTAGCTCGGGCGGGGGGTGAACAGCCCCAGCATTTT.

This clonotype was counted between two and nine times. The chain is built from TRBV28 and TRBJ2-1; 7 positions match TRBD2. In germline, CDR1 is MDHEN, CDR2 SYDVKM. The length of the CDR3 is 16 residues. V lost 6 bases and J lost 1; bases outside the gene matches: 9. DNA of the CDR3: TGTGCCAGCAGAAATCTAGCGGAAGTTTCCTACAATGAGCAGTTCTTC. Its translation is CASRNLAEVSYNEQFF.